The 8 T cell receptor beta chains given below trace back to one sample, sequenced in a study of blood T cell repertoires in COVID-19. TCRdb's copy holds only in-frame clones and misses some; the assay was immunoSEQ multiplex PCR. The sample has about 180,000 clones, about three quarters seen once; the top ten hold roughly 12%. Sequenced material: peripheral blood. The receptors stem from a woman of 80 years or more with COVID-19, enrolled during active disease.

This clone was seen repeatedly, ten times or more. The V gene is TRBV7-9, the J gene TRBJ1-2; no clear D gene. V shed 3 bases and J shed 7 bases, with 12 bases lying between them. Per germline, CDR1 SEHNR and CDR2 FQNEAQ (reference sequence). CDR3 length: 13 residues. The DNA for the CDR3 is TGTGCCAGCAGCTTTGGCGAGGCCGGTGGCTACACCTTC. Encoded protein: CASSFGEAGGYTF.

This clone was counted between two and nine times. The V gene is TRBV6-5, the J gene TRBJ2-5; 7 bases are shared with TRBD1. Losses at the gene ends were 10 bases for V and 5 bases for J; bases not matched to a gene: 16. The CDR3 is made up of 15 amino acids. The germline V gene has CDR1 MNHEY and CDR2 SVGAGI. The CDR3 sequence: CANLGGRRVGETQYF. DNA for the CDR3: TGTGCCAATCTAGGGGGCCGTAGGGTTGGGGAGACCCAGTACTTC.

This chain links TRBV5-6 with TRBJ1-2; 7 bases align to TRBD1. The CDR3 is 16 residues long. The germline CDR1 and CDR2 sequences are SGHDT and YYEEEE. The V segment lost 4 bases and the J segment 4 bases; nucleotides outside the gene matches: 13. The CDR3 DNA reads TGTGCCAGCAGCCCTCCGACAGGGCCTTTTTTCTATGGCTACACCTTC. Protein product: CASSPPTGPFFYGYTF.

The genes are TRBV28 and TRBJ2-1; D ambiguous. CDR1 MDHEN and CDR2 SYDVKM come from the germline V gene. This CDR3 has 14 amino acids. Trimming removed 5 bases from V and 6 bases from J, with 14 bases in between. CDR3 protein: CASSTLGPSNEQFF. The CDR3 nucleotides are TGTGCCAGCAGTACCCTTGGCCCCTCCAATGAGCAGTTCTTC.

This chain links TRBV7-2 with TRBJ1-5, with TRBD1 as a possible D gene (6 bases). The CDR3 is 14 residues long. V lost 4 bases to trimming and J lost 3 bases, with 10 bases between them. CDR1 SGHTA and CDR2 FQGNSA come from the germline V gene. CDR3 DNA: TGTGCCAGCAGCTACAGGGCAGACAATCAGCCCCAGCATTTT. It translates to CASSYRADNQPQHF.

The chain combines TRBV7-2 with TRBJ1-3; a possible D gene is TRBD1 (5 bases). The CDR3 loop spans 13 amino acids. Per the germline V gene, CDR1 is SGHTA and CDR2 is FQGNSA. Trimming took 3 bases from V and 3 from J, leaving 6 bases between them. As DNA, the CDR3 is TGTGCCAGCAGCTTGGGGCGTGGAAACACCATATATTTT. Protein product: CASSLGRGNTIYF.

Here the CDR3 reads CASRGQGFREKLFF. The CDR3 bases are TGTGCCAGCAGGGGACAGGGCTTTCGTGAAAAACTGTTTTTT. V is TRBV6-5 and J is TRBJ1-4; 9 nucleotides line up with TRBD1. The CDR3 covers 14 residues. J gave up 7 bases and V 6 bases, and 6 bases lay outside the gene matches. CDR1 is MNHEY and CDR2 is SVGAGI in the germline V gene.

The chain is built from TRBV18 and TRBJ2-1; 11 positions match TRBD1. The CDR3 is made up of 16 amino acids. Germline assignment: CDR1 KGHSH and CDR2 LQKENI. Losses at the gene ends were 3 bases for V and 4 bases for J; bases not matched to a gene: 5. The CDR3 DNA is TGTGCCAGCTCACCGACCGGGACAGGGGGTTACAATGAGCAGTTCTTC. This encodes CASSPTGTGGYNEQFF.